This entry lists 17 T cell receptor beta chains sequenced from one sample in a study of molecular identifiers for immune sequencing clone quantification. TCRdb analysed the PCR reads with MiXCR anew, one entry per CDR3 protein. The data contain hundreds of thousands of distinct CDR3 sequences, just under 20% of them singletons. The sample comprised naive CD8+ T cells from blood, with Jurkat cell RNA spiked in. Stated subset: FACS-sorted CD8+CD4-CCR7+CD45RA+ naive T cells. The receptor source for this set is a human donor in good health. Some libraries in this study had Jurkat cell RNA spiked in.

On this clonotype: At one end the junction does not follow the germline gene, possibly because of a read error. The V gene is TRBV6-2 or TRBV6-3, the J gene TRBJ2-1, with a possible D match to TRBD1 (6 bases). The CDR3 loop spans 17 amino acids. Looked up from germline, CDR1 is MNHEY and CDR2 is SVGEGT. CDR3 residues: CASSYLPEDGTYNEQFF. The CDR3 nucleotides read TGTGCCAGCAGTTACCTACCGGAGGACGGGACATACAATGAACAGTTCTTC.

This clonotype was seen ten or more times. This chain uses TRBV20-1 with TRBJ2-3, with 8 bases that match TRBD2. The CDR3 loop spans 17 amino acids. Per the germline V gene, CDR1 is DFQATT and CDR2 is SNEGSKA (reference sequence). V trimming: 0 bases; J trimming: 5 bases; junction bases outside the gene matches: 13. DNA of the CDR3: TGCAGTGCTAGAGATTGGGGGATTACGGGGGGGCTAGATACGCAGTATTTT. It is translated as CSARDWGITGGLDTQYF.

V and J are TRBV5-8 and TRBJ2-7; D is unclear. Germline CDR1 and CDR2: SGHTS and YDEGEE. This CDR3 has 13 residues. V lost 4 bases to trimming and J lost 1 base, with 9 bases between them. The CDR3 DNA sequence: TGTGCCAGCAGCGACGACACGTCCTACGAGCAGTACTTC. Protein sequence: CASSDDTSYEQYF. Looking up the rest from reference TRBV5-8 and TRBJ2-7 gives the full variable domain: EAGVTQSPTHLIKTRGQQATLRCSPISGHTSVYWYQQALGLGLQFLLWYDEGEERNRGNFPPRFSGRQFPNYSSELNVNALELEDSALYLCASSDDTSYEQYFGPGTRLTVT.

Of note for this clonotype: Without the conserved terminal phenylalanine or tryptophan, this CDR3 likely stems from a read error. It is unclear where the CDR3 begins or ends on the DNA, so no DNA is shown, and the CDR3 is as TCRdb lists it. The V call is TRBV21-1, the J call TRBJ2-3; the table's D call, TRBD2, has no DNA check behind it. TRBV21-1 is a listed pseudogene. The CDR3 length is 15 residues, termini included. CDR3 sequence: CASSIQGRGTDTQYS.

For this clonotype: This may come from a read error, since a much larger clone is one base off. Given the absence of the conserved phenylalanine or tryptophan at the CDR3 end, a read error is likely. The V call is TRBV5-1, the J call TRBJ2-7; tentative D call: TRBD1 (6 bases). The CDR3 length is 16 residues. Trimming left V 2 bases short and J 0 bases short, with 15 bases between. The germline gives CDR1 SGHRS, CDR2 YFSETQ. CDR3 region: CASSLALTGNSYEQYL. DNA of the CDR3: TGCGCCAGCAGCTTAGCGCTTACAGGGAACTCCTACGAGCAGTACCTC.

This clonotype was counted ten times or more. The V call is TRBV28, the J call TRBJ2-5, with unresolved D. In germline, CDR1 is MDHEN, CDR2 SYDVKM. The CDR3 contains 14 residues. The V end was cut by 3 bases, the J end by 1 base, with 9 bases between. CDR3 protein: CASSFRLPQETQYF. The DNA for the CDR3 is TGTGCCAGCAGTTTCAGACTGCCCCAAGAGACCCAGTACTTC.

Concerning this clonotype itself: A single base separates this from a much larger clone, so it may be a read error. The rearrangement links TRBV5-1 to TRBJ2-7; possibly TRBD1 for D (6 bases). Germline V lookup: CDR1 SGHRS, CDR2 YFSETQ. CDR3 length equals 14 residues. CDR3 region: CASTPDGGSCEQYF. CDR3 coding DNA: TGCGCCAGCACTCCGGATGGGGGCTCCTGCGAGCAGTACTTC.

Notes on this clonotype: The DNA is omitted, as the CDR3 cannot be located on it reliably, and the CDR3 follows TCRdb's listing. The chain combines TRBV2 with TRBJ2-2. CDR1 is SNHLY, CDR2 FYNNEI, per germline. The CDR3 is made up of 17 amino acids, end residues included. CDR3 amino acids: CASSEFGNGANTGEPFF.

V is TRBV19 and J is TRBJ2-5; 7 bases fit TRBD1. V lost 3 bases and J lost 2; bases outside the gene matches: 6. Germline assignment: CDR1 LNHDA and CDR2 SQIVND (reference sequence). The CDR3 totals 15 residues. The CDR3: CASSISGTAQETQYF. In DNA form, the CDR3 reads TGTGCCAGTAGTATCTCCGGGACAGCACAAGAGACCCAGTACTTC.

The sample holds many counts of this clonotype. The chain joins TRBV4-3 to TRBJ2-7; 8 nucleotides align to TRBD2. The trim removed 0 bases at V and 4 bases at J, leaving 2 bases unmatched. This CDR3 is built from 14 residues. CDR1 is LGHNA and CDR2 is YSLEER in the germline V gene. CDR3 DNA sequence: TGCGCCAGCAGCCAAGAGGCGGGAGGATACGAGCAGTACTTC. Protein: CASSQEAGGYEQYF.

This clonotype came up many times. The chain couples TRBV6-2 or TRBV6-3 to TRBJ2-7; 7 bases agree with TRBD1. Trimming took 8 bases from V and 0 from J; bases not matched to a gene: 10. This CDR3 has 15 amino acids. Germline lookup yields CDR1 MNHEY and CDR2 SVGEGT. In DNA, the CDR3 is TGTGCCAGCCGCCTGACAGGGATCAGCTCCTACGAGCAGTACTTC. Translating it yields CASRLTGISSYEQYF.

This chain uses TRBV19 with TRBJ2-3; D unclear. Germline V gene sequence: CDR1 LNHDA, CDR2 SQIVND (reference sequence). The CDR3 spans 13 residues. The germline V and J ends were trimmed by 5 bases and 1 base, with 7 bases remaining between them. The CDR3 nucleotides read TGTGCCAGTAGTGAGGTGGGCACAGATACGCAGTATTTT. Translating gives CASSEVGTDTQYF.

The V call is TRBV20-1, the J call TRBJ1-1; a weak D match, TRBD1 (6 bases). The CDR3 has 13 residues. Trimming removed 1 base at V and 3 bases at J, with 9 bases between. Germline V gene lookup returns CDR1 DFQATT and CDR2 SNEGSKA (reference sequence). The chain's CDR3 is CSARVAGDTEAFF. The CDR3 bases are TGCAGTGCTAGAGTGGCAGGGGACACTGAAGCTTTCTTT.

This clonotype was detected only a few times. The chain employs TRBV7-9 and TRBJ2-7; TRBD1 aligns across 10 bases. The CDR3 extends over 17 amino acids. V lost 4 bases and J lost 3; bases outside the gene matches: 12. Germline V gene lookup returns CDR1 SEHNR and CDR2 FQNEAQ (reference sequence). CDR3: CASSYDTGTGAVYEQYF. The CDR3 bases are TGTGCCAGCAGCTATGACACCGGGACAGGGGCGGTCTACGAGCAGTACTTC.

This clonotype occurred many times. The chain recombines TRBV12-3 or TRBV12-4 with TRBJ2-3, with D tentatively TRBD2 (8 bases). The CDR3 contains 18 residues. V gave up 3 bases and J gave up 1 base, with 20 bases separating them. The CDR3 protein is CASSFGRGLLMGTDTQYF. In nucleotides, the CDR3 is TGTGCCAGCAGTTTCGGGAGGGGGCTATTAATGGGCACAGATACGCAGTATTTT.

This clonotype was seen ten or more times. The chain is built from TRBV20-1 and TRBJ2-7, with TRBD1 as a possible D gene (6 bases). Trimming removed 4 bases from V and 3 bases from J, with 16 bases in between. The CDR3 is made up of 14 amino acids. CDR1 DFQATT and CDR2 SNEGSKA come from the germline V gene (reference sequence). CDR3 bases: TGCAGTGCTACGTTCCGGACAGACATCTACGAGCAGTACTTC. This translates into CSATFRTDIYEQYF.

This clonotype was seen at least ten times. The J gene is TRBJ1-1, the V gene TRBV6-2 or TRBV6-3, with D uncertain. V gave up 0 bases and J gave up 4 bases, with 9 bases separating them. The CDR3 has 14 amino acids. CDR1 is MNHEY and CDR2 is SVGEGT in the germline V gene. Here the CDR3 DNA reads TGTGCCAGCAGTTACTCGATGCCACTCACTGAAGCTTTCTTT. It encodes CASSYSMPLTEAFF.